This T cell receptor beta chain came from a study of ipilimumab plus nivolumab after autologous stem cell transplantation. Study in general: Both relapsed and primary refractory DLBCL were included.

TCRdb keeps only in-frame clones here, not all; method: immunoSEQ multiplex PCR. Of around 84,000 clones listed, 83% are singletons. The CDR3 has 15 residues. In germline, CDR1 is LGHNA, CDR2 YNFKEQ. Unmatched junction bases numbered 7, after V lost 2 bases and J lost 9 bases. The chain joins TRBV4-2 to TRBJ2-7, with 13 bases that match TRBD2. The source material was PBMCs, sampled in a trial of ipilimumab plus nivolumab as post-transplant consolidation. The clonotype was recovered from a male donor with diffuse large B-cell lymphoma. The CDR3 reads CASSQTRLAGGRQYF. CDR3 DNA: TGTGCCAGCAGCCAAACTCGACTAGCGGGGGGTCGGCAGTACTTC.